The following is a TCR beta chain sequence with its context. What it binds is not known. This specimen belongs to a study of T-cell memory formation after mild COVID-19. Study conclusions and caveats: Pre-infection memory already had some responding clones, implying cross-reactive memory joined. Largely, contracting CD4+ clones fell within CM and EM, and contracting CD8+ clones within EMRA.

The 5'RACE method, run with constant-segment primers, produced TCR alpha and TCR beta cDNA libraries (carrying sample barcodes and UMIs). In TCRdb, the 5' RACE reads were re-called with MiXCR into one record per CDR3 protein. The table includes tens of thousands of distinct CDR3 sequences, roughly 17% detected once. This CDR3 comprises 15 residues. The V end was cut by 1 base, the J end by 3 bases, with 16 bases between. Germline V gene data show CDR1 as DFQATT and CDR2 as SNEGSKA (reference sequence). The clonotype comes from an adult woman who had mild COVID-19 (a few samples of this study predate the infection). Cell type and time point are not known. The sample comprised PBMCs or a T cell subset sorted from them (not recorded which). The chain carries TRBV20-1 and TRBJ2-7; D gene ambiguous. DNA for the CDR3: TGCAGTGCTAGAGGCGGTAAGGCAGCCCTCTACGAGCAGTACTTC. As protein: CSARGGKAALYEQYF.